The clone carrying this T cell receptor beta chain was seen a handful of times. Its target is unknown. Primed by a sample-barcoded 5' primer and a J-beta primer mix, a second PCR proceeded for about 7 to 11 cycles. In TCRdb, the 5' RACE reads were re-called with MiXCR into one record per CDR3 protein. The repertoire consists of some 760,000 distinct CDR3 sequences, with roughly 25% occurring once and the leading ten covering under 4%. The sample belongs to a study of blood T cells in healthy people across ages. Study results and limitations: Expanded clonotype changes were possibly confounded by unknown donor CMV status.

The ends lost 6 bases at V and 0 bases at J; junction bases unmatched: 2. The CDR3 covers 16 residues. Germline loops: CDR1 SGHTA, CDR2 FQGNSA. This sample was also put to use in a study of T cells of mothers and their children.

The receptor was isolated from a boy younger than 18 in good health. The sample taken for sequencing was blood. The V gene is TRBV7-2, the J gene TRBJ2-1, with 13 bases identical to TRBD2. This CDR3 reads CASRLAGGASYNEQFF. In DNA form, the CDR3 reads TGTGCCAGCAGACTAGCGGGGGGGGCCTCCTACAATGAGCAGTTCTTC. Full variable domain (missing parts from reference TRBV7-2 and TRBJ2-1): GAGVSQSPSNKVTEKGKDVELRCDPISGHTALYWYRQSLGQGLEFLIYFQGNSAPDKSGLPSDRFSAERTGGSVSTLTIQRTQQEDSAVYLCASRLAGGASYNEQFFGPGTRLTVL.